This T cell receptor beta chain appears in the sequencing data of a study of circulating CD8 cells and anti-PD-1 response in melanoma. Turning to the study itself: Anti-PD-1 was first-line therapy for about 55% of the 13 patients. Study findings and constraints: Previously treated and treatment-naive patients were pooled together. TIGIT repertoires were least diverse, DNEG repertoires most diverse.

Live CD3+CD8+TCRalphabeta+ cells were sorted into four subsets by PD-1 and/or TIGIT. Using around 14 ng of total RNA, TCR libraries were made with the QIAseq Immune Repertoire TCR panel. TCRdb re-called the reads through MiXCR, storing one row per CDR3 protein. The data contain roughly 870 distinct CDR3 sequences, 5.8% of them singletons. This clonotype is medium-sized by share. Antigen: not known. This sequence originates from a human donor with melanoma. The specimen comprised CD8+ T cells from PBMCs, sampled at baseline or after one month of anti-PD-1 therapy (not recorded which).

The CDR3, as DNA: TGTGCCAGCAGTCCAGCCCTCGAGCAGTACTTC. Amino acid sequence: CASSPALEQYF. This chain joins TRBV28 and TRBJ2-7, with D hard to call. Germline V gene data show CDR1 as MDHEN and CDR2 as SYDVKM. This CDR3 has 11 amino acids. V lost 5 bases and J 6 bases, leaving 8 bases between the germline ends.